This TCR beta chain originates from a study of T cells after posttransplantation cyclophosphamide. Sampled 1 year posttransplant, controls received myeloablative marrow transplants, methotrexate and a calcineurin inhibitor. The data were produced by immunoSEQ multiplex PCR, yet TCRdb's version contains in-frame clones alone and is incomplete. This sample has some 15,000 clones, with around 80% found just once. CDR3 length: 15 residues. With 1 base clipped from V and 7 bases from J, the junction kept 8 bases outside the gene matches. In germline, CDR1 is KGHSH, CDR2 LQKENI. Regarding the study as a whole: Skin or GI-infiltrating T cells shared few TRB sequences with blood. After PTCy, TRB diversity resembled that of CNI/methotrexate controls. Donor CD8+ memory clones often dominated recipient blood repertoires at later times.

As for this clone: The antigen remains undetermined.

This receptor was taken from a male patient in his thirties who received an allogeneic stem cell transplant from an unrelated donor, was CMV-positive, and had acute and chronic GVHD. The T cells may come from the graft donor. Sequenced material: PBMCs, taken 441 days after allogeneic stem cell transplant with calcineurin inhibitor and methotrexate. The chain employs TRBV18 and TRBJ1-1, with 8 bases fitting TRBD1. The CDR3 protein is CASSPLAQGANEAFF. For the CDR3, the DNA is TGTGCCAGCTCACCACTAGCCCAGGGGGCAAATGAAGCTTTCTTT.